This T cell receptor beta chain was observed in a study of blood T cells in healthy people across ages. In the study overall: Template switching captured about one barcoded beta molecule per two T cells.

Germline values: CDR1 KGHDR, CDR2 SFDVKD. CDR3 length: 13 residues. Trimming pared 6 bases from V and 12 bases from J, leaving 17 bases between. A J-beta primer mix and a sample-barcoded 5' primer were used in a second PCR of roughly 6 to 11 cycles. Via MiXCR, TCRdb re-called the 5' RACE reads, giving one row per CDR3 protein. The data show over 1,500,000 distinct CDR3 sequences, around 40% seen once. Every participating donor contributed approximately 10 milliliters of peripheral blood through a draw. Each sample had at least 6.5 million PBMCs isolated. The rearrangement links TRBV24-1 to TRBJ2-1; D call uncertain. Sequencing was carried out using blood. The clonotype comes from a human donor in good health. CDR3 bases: TGTGCCACCAGTCCCTACCATGGGGATGGGCAGTTCTTC. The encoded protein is CATSPYHGDGQFF.